The 28 T cell receptor beta chains below all came from one sample that was sequenced in a study of graft-versus-host responses after intestinal transplantation. Sequencing used immunoSEQ multiplex PCR; TCRdb keeps in-frame clones, though not all of them. The table includes just under 65,000 clones, 90% to 95% detected once. What these receptors recognize is not known. The source material was unstimulated CD8+ T cells sorted from spleen or lymph node cells, sampled before transplant. The receptors derive from a human donor who was the organ donor for an intestinal transplant.

V usage is TRBV13 and J usage is TRBJ2-1, with D possibly TRBD2 on 6 matching bases. Germline V gene lookup returns CDR1 PRHDT and CDR2 FYEKMQ (reference sequence). This CDR3 region has 17 residues. Trimming stripped 0 bases from V and 4 bases from J, with 16 bases between. For the CDR3, the DNA is TGTGCCAGCAGCTTAGGGGTGGAGGGCGTAAGGTACAATGAGCAGTTCTTC. Translated, it gives CASSLGVEGVRYNEQFF. Full variable domain (remainder filled in from reference TRBV13 and TRBJ2-1): AAGVIQSPRHLIKEKRETATLKCYPIPRHDTVYWYQQGPGQDPQFLISFYEKMQSDKGSIPDRFSAQQFSDYHSELNMSSLELGDSALYFCASSLGVEGVRYNEQFFGPGTRLTVL.

This clone was seen only once. The chain couples TRBV6-1 to TRBJ2-7; D is possibly TRBD1 (5 bases). Between the trimmed V and J ends, which lost 2 bases and 2 bases, there was a span of 13 bases. Germline V gene data show CDR1 as MNHNS and CDR2 as SASEGT. The CDR3 runs 15 residues. In nucleotides, the CDR3 is TGTGCCAGCAGTGAATTGGTGGACACCGCCTACGAGCAGTACTTC. Protein product: CASSELVDTAYEQYF.

The chain uses TRBV6-5 and TRBJ1-2; 9 bases line up with TRBD1. With 5 bases clipped from V and 2 bases from J, the junction kept 6 bases outside the gene matches. Germline lookup yields CDR1 MNHEY and CDR2 SVGAGI. The CDR3 has 15 amino acids. The CDR3, as DNA: TGTGCCAGCAGTCCTCCCGGGACAGGGAACTATGGCTACACCTTC. Residues: CASSPPGTGNYGYTF.

J is TRBJ2-7 and V is TRBV6-5, with TRBD2 matching 7 bases. The germline V gene has CDR1 MNHEY and CDR2 SVGAGI. The CDR3 totals 16 residues. With V trimmed by 0 bases and J by 4 bases, 9 bases remained unmatched. The CDR3 sequence: CASSYSMREKLYEQYF. CDR3 coding DNA: TGTGCCAGCAGTTACTCGATGCGGGAGAAATTATACGAGCAGTACTTC.

This chain links TRBV28 with TRBJ1-1; possibly TRBD1 for D (5 bases). V was cut by 8 bases and J by 2 bases, with 21 bases left in between. The germline CDR1 and CDR2 sequences are MDHEN and SYDVKM. The CDR3 is 16 residues long. CDR3 bases: TGTGCCAGCGGGCCGGGGGAATGGAGTGGAAACACTGAAGCTTTCTTT. Its protein product is CASGPGEWSGNTEAFF.

V is TRBV30 and J is TRBJ2-7; 10 bases match TRBD1. CDR3 size: 14 residues. Trimming at V came to 4 bases and at J to 6 bases, leaving 9 bases not matched to a gene. Germline V CDR1 and CDR2: GTSNPN, SVGIG (reference sequence). The CDR3 region is CAWKRGTGDGEQYF. CDR3 in DNA: TGTGCCTGGAAACGTGGGACAGGGGACGGCGAGCAGTACTTC.

This clone showed up just once. J is TRBJ2-7 and V is TRBV4-1, with TRBD2 matching 8 bases. The germline V gene encodes CDR1 MGHRA and CDR2 YSYEKL. The trim removed 4 bases at V and 3 bases at J, leaving 8 bases unmatched. The CDR3 spans 15 residues. The CDR3 loop is CASSLMTSEYYEQYF. CDR3 coding DNA: TGCGCCAGCAGCCTGATGACTAGCGAGTACTACGAGCAGTACTTC.

This clone was seen only a few times. V usage is TRBV27 and J usage is TRBJ2-3; D may be TRBD2 (6 bases). V lost 8 bases, J lost 0 bases, and 12 bases lay in between. The CDR3 spans 14 residues. CDR1 and CDR2 from the germline V gene are MNHEY and SMNVEV (reference sequence). This CDR3 reads CASRLEGSTDTQYF. The CDR3 nucleotides are TGTGCCAGCCGACTGGAGGGGAGCACAGATACGCAGTATTTT.

V gene TRBV7-9 combines with J gene TRBJ2-7; 16 positions match TRBD2. The CDR3 is 16 residues long. CDR1 is SEHNR, CDR2 FQNEAQ, per germline (reference sequence). Trimming removed 5 bases from V and 6 bases from J; junction bases left unmatched: 7. CDR3 residues: CASSPSGLAGGGEQYF. The CDR3, as DNA: TGTGCCAGCAGCCCGTCGGGACTAGCGGGAGGGGGCGAGCAGTACTTC. Supplemented by reference TRBV7-9 and TRBJ2-7, the full variable domain reads DTGVSQNPRHKITKRGQNVTFRCDPISEHNRLYWYRQTLGQGPEFLTYFQNEAQLEKSRLLSDRFSAERPKGSFSTLEIQRTEQGDSAMYLCASSPSGLAGGGEQYFGPGTRLTVT.

This chain uses TRBV6-4 with TRBJ2-3, with TRBD2 matching over 9 bases. The CDR3 is 14 amino acids. Trimming at V came to 8 bases and at J to 4 bases, leaving 7 bases not matched to a gene. Looked up from germline, CDR1 is MRHNA and CDR2 is SNTAGT. The CDR3 DNA follows: TGTGCCAGCGGTAGCGGGAGTGGTGCAGATACGCAGTATTTT. Protein: CASGSGSGADTQYF.

This clone was counted once. This rearrangement joins TRBV5-4 to TRBJ2-5; TRBD2 is a possible D gene (5 bases). Between the trimmed V and J ends, which lost 0 bases and 1 base, there was a span of 10 bases. This CDR3 contains 15 residues. Germline-derived CDR1 and CDR2 are SGHNT and YYREEE (reference sequence). CDR3 DNA: TGTGCCAGCAGCTTGGCCGGGGATCTCCAAGAGACCCAGTACTTC. Translating gives CASSLAGDLQETQYF.

The rearrangement joins TRBV19 to TRBJ2-1; 9 bases line up with TRBD2. CDR1 LNHDA and CDR2 SQIVND come from the germline V gene (reference sequence). CDR3 length equals 15 residues. V lost 5 bases, J lost 4 bases, and 6 bases stayed unmatched. CDR3 nucleotide sequence: TGTGCCAGTAGTGTGCAAGCGGGAGGATACAATGAGCAGTTCTTC. Amino acids: CASSVQAGGYNEQFF. The full variable domain, with the rest looked up from reference TRBV19 and TRBJ2-1, is DGGITQSPKYLFRKEGQNVTLSCEQNLNHDAMYWYRQDPGQGLRLIYYSQIVNDFQKGDIAEGYSVSREKKESFPLTVTSAQKNPTAFYLCASSVQAGGYNEQFFGPGTRLTVL.

This chain joins TRBV5-6 and TRBJ2-7, with D possibly TRBD2 on 6 matching bases. CDR1 is SGHDT and CDR2 is YYEEEE in the germline V gene. Trimming left V 4 bases short and J 4 bases short, with 24 bases between. CDR3 length: 17 residues. Here the CDR3 DNA reads TGTGCCAGCAGCCCGCTTGGGGGGTGGGAATATCGGTACGAGCAGTACTTC. Translation gives CASSPLGGWEYRYEQYF.

The chain combines TRBV4-1 with TRBJ2-7; TRBD2 matches at 10 bases. In germline, CDR1 is MGHRA, CDR2 YSYEKL. This CDR3 is built from 16 residues. After removal of 0 bases from V and 1 base from J, the junction contained 3 bases not matched to a gene. CDR3 region: CASSQDPSGSSYEQYF. The CDR3 DNA follows: TGCGCCAGCAGCCAAGATCCTAGCGGGAGTTCCTACGAGCAGTACTTC.

This clone was observed a single time. This chain uses TRBV30 with TRBJ1-6, with TRBD1 matching 8 bases. J was trimmed by 0 bases and V by 3 bases; bases with no gene match: 10. Germline lookup yields CDR1 GTSNPN and CDR2 SVGIG (reference sequence). CDR3 length: 18 amino acids. Here the CDR3 DNA reads TGTGCCTGGAGCCCGTGGACAGGGACGTTCTCCTATAATTCACCCCTCCACTTT. Amino acid sequence: CAWSPWTGTFSYNSPLHF.

The genes are TRBV7-6 and TRBJ2-5, with D maybe TRBD2 (6 bases). With 5 bases removed from V and 3 bases from J, the gap between germline ends came to 16 bases. This CDR3 has 15 amino acids. The germline CDR1 and CDR2 sequences are SGHVS and FNYEAQ. CDR3 in DNA: TGTGCCAGCAGCCCGGTATTTAGCGGAGAAGAGACCCAGTACTTC. This gives the protein CASSPVFSGEETQYF.

The chain uses TRBV20-1 and TRBJ1-4; TRBD1 might be the D (5 bases). Germline values: CDR1 DFQATT, CDR2 SNEGSKA (reference sequence). Trimming removed 0 bases at V and 10 bases at J, with 6 bases between. The CDR3 loop spans 11 amino acids. The CDR3 protein is CSAREGGKLFF. As DNA, the CDR3 is TGCAGTGCTAGAGAGGGGGGAAAACTGTTTTTT.

The chain joins TRBV13 to TRBJ2-7; 10 bases line up with TRBD1. CDR1 and CDR2 from the germline V gene are PRHDT and FYEKMQ (reference sequence). The CDR3 has 15 amino acids. Trimming at V came to 5 bases and at J to 2 bases, leaving 6 bases not matched to a gene. The CDR3 here is CASSPRDRGPYEQYF. As DNA, the CDR3 is TGTGCCAGCAGCCCTAGGGACAGGGGACCCTACGAGCAGTACTTC.

In nucleotides, the CDR3 is TGTGCCTGGAGTGTACAACCGTCTAGCGGGAGGGCCACGGACTACAATGAGCAGTTCTTC. Its protein is CAWSVQPSSGRATDYNEQFF. This chain uses TRBV30 with TRBJ2-1, with 12 bases that match TRBD2. The junction had 15 bases not matched to a gene; V was cut back by 0 bases and J by 3 bases. The CDR3 runs 20 residues. Germline lookup yields CDR1 GTSNPN and CDR2 SVGIG (reference sequence).

V and J are TRBV5-4 and TRBJ1-2, with 9 bases fitting TRBD1. The CDR3 length is 17 residues. Germline V gene sequence: CDR1 SGHNT, CDR2 YYREEE (reference sequence). V lost 4 bases to trimming and J lost 3 bases; unmatched junction nucleotides: 13. This CDR3 reads CASSPALQGALDYGYTF. The CDR3 DNA follows: TGTGCCAGCAGCCCCGCCTTACAGGGGGCTTTGGACTATGGCTACACCTTC. The variable domain in full, with the rest retrieved from reference TRBV5-4 and TRBJ1-2, is ETGVTQSPTHLIKTRGQQVTLRCSSQSGHNTVSWYQQALGQGPQFIFQYYREEENGRGNFPPRFSGLQFPNYSSELNVNALELDDSALYLCASSPALQGALDYGYTFGSGTRLTVV.

The chain uses TRBV28 and TRBJ2-7; 8 nucleotides line up with TRBD2. Looked up from germline, CDR1 is MDHEN and CDR2 is SYDVKM. V was pared by 5 bases and J by 4 bases, with 10 bases of the junction left unmatched. This CDR3 has 15 residues. The chain's CDR3 is CASSPPSGSLYEQYF. As DNA, the CDR3 is TGTGCCAGCAGTCCCCCCAGCGGGAGTCTTTACGAGCAGTACTTC.

J is TRBJ1-4 and V is TRBV9; tentatively, D is TRBD1 (5 bases). The V end lost 4 bases, the J end lost 4 bases, and 14 bases lay between the germline ends. The V gene's germline CDR1 is SGDLS and CDR2 YYNGEE. The CDR3 contains 15 residues. The CDR3 DNA reads TGTGCCAGCAGCAAAGGGGCGGGAATTAATGAAAAACTGTTTTTT. As protein: CASSKGAGINEKLFF.

This clone is a singleton in its sample. The gene calls are TRBV11-2 and TRBJ2-1; 9 nucleotides agree with TRBD1. The V gene end was trimmed by 5 bases and the J gene end by 5 bases; junction bases not matched to a gene: 10. This CDR3 comprises 16 residues. The V gene's germline CDR1 is SGHAT and CDR2 FQNNGV. CDR3 in DNA: TGTGCCAGCAGCCCCACTGTCCGGGACAGGGACAATGAGCAGTTCTTC. This translates into CASSPTVRDRDNEQFF.

V usage is TRBV19 and J usage is TRBJ2-7; TRBD1 agrees at 7 bases. CDR1 is LNHDA, CDR2 SQIVND, per germline (reference sequence). V trimming: 3 bases; J trimming: 0 bases; junction bases outside the gene matches: 8. The CDR3 extends over 16 amino acids. CDR3 sequence: CASSITQRDSSYEQYF. Written as DNA, the CDR3 is TGTGCCAGTAGTATCACTCAACGGGACAGCTCCTACGAGCAGTACTTC. The whole variable domain, remainder taken from reference TRBV19 and TRBJ2-7, is DGGITQSPKYLFRKEGQNVTLSCEQNLNHDAMYWYRQDPGQGLRLIYYSQIVNDFQKGDIAEGYSVSREKKESFPLTVTSAQKNPTAFYLCASSITQRDSSYEQYFGPGTRLTVT.

The chain combines TRBV27 with TRBJ2-7, with D possibly being TRBD2 (5 bases). V was pared by 3 bases and J by 2 bases, with 17 bases between. The CDR3 sequence is 16 residues long. Germline values: CDR1 MNHEY, CDR2 SMNVEV (reference sequence). CDR3 in amino acids: CASSLGGDSATYEQYF. CDR3 DNA: TGTGCCAGCAGTTTGGGTGGGGATAGCGCGACCTACGAGCAGTACTTC.

V gene TRBV28 combines with J gene TRBJ2-7; D is possibly TRBD1 (6 bases). Trimming pared 4 bases from V and 5 bases from J, leaving 18 bases between. CDR3 size: 15 residues. Germline V gene data show CDR1 as MDHEN and CDR2 as SYDVKM. DNA of the CDR3: TGTGCCAGCAGTTCTATCCCACAGGGCATGGACGAGCAGTACTTC. It encodes CASSSIPQGMDEQYF.

The chain links TRBV30 to TRBJ1-5; no clear D gene. V was pared by 3 bases and J by 5 bases, with 11 bases between. This CDR3 region has 13 residues. Germline V gene lookup returns CDR1 GTSNPN and CDR2 SVGIG (reference sequence). CDR3 coding DNA: TGTGCCTGGAGCTCGAGGAGGGATCAGCCCCAGCATTTT. The encoded protein is CAWSSRRDQPQHF. The whole variable domain, filled in from reference TRBV30 and TRBJ1-5, reads SQTIHQWPATLVQPVGSPLSLECTVEGTSNPNLYWYRQAAGRGLQLLFYSVGIGQISSEVPQNLSASRPQDRQFILSSKKLLLSDSGFYLCAWSSRRDQPQHFGDGTRLSIL.

This chain uses TRBV5-6 with TRBJ2-5, with D perhaps TRBD1 (5 bases). Germline V CDR1 and CDR2: SGHDT, YYEEEE. V lost 1 base and J 5 bases, leaving 12 bases between the germline ends. CDR3 length: 14 residues. The CDR3 bases are TGTGCCAGCAGCTTGTACCAGGGTAGGGAGACCCAGTACTTC. Translation gives CASSLYQGRETQYF. Full variable domain (missing parts from reference TRBV5-6 and TRBJ2-5): DAGVTQSPTHLIKTRGQQVTLRCSPKSGHDTVSWYQQALGQGPQFIFQYYEEEERQRGNFPDRFSGHQFPNYSSELNVNALLLGDSALYLCASSLYQGRETQYFGPGTRLLVL.